This TCR beta chain was obtained from a study of beta chain features in type 1 diabetes. Sequencing targeted expressed TCRB transcripts, as all isolated RNA had been reverse transcribed. Sequenced naive, central memory and regulatory T cell samples produced an average of roughly 3.5 million reads. Libraries were prepared by immunoSEQ multiplex PCR; TCRdb keeps only in-frame clonotypes and omits some of them. The data contain more than 550,000 clones, about 14% of them singletons. Study results and limitations: Within each of all four CD4+ subsets, Type 1 diabetes patients had TCRB CDR3s that were moderately but significantly shorter.

Regarding this clone: The antigen is not known.

The V end lost 0 bases, the J end lost 4 bases, and 10 bases lay between the germline ends. CDR3 size: 14 residues. Looked up from germline, CDR1 is SGHNT and CDR2 is YYREEE (reference sequence). Sorted CD4+ subsets: naive, central memory, regulatory, stem cell-like memory (CD45RO/CCR7/CD25/CD127/CD95/CD27 panel). Sequenced input: naive CD4+ T cells from blood. This chain joins TRBV5-4 and TRBJ1-1; maybe TRBD1 (5 bases). The sequence was obtained from a man younger than 35 with type 1 diabetes. The DNA of the CDR3 is TGTGCCAGCAGCTTGGGGTCGGGGCCCACTGAAGCTTTCTTT. It yields the protein CASSLGSGPTEAFF.